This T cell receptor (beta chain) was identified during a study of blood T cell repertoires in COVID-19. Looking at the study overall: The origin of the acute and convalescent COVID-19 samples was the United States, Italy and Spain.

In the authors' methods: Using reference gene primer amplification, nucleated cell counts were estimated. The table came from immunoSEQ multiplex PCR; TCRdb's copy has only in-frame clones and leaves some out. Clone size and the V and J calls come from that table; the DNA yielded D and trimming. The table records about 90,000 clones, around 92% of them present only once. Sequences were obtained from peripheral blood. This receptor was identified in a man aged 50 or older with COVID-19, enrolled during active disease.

CDR3 protein: CASRAGTGGLRASPLHF. The CDR3 DNA follows: TGTGCCAGTCGGGCCGGGACAGGGGGTTTGCGCGCCTCACCCCTCCACTTT. The V and J genes are TRBV19 and TRBJ1-6, with 11 bases that match TRBD1. The V segment lost 8 bases and the J segment 10 bases; nucleotides outside the gene matches: 16. The CDR3 has 17 residues. Germline-derived CDR1 and CDR2 are LNHDA and SQIVND (reference sequence).